These T cell receptor beta chains were read from a single sample in a study of blood T cell repertoires in COVID-19. Libraries were prepared by immunoSEQ multiplex PCR; TCRdb keeps only in-frame clonotypes and omits some of them. The repertoire consists of around 160,000 clones, with approximately 80% occurring once and the leading ten covering 6%. The sequenced material came from PBMCs or T cells enriched from blood (not recorded which). Receptors were obtained from a man in his forties who had recovered from COVID-19. Both conserved end residues are part of each CDR3. Each record gives: clone size, J gene, D gene, V gene, CDR3 DNA, CDR3 protein. A D gene is named only where the DNA matches it firmly. Clone sizes are given selectively: once, few, many, or a class where the clone is expanded.

.	TRBJ1-2	.	TRBV30	TGTGCCCAAAGGGGTACAGGAATTTACACCTTC	CAQRGTGIYTF
.	TRBJ2-1	TRBD1	TRBV5-6	TGTGCCAGCAGCTTGGAAATCCTCACAGGGGACCATGAGCAGTTCTTC	CASSLEILTGDHEQFF
.	TRBJ2-1	.	TRBV5-1	TGCGCCAGCAGCTTAGGGGCACAGGGGAGGGAGCAGTTCTTC	CASSLGAQGREQFF
few	TRBJ1-1	TRBD1	TRBV28	TGTGCCAGCAGTTTAGAGGGCAGGGGGTATTACACTGAAGCTTTCTTT	CASSLEGRGYYTEAFF
.	TRBJ2-5	TRBD2	TRBV30	TGTGCCTGGAGCGGGGGGTTTCAAGAGACCCAGTACTTC	CAWSGGFQETQYF
.	TRBJ1-1	.	TRBV30	TGTGCCTGGGGGACCGGGGGTTCGCCTGAAGCTTTCTTT	CAWGTGGSPEAFF
.	TRBJ2-2	TRBD2	TRBV30	TGTGCCTGGGACGGACTAGCGGGGACGAACACCGGGGAGCTGTTTTTT	CAWDGLAGTNTGELFF
once	TRBJ1-2	.	TRBV5-1	TGCGCCAGCAGTTCCGGGGGGGTCCGCGGCTACACCTTC	CASSSGGVRGYTF
.	TRBJ2-3	.	TRBV29-1	TGCAGCTCCGTGGGCGGAGGGTTTCAGTATTTT	CSSVGGGFQYF
.	TRBJ1-1	TRBD1	TRBV19	TGTGCCAGTAGTTCAAAGGGACAGCAAACGAAAAACACTGAAGCTTTCTTT	CASSSKGQQTKNTEAFF
.	TRBJ2-3	TRBD2	TRBV13	TGTGCCAGCAGCCCGGCCGGGGGGGGCACAGATACGCAGTATTTT	CASSPAGGGTDTQYF
.	TRBJ1-1	.	TRBV6-5	TGTGCCAGCCCCAGTTTGAACACTGAAGCTTTCTTT	CASPSLNTEAFF
.	TRBJ2-1	TRBD1	TRBV19	TGTGCCAGTAGTGCCCCCGGGACAGGGGAGTGGAATGAGCAGTTCTTC	CASSAPGTGEWNEQFF
.	TRBJ2-1	TRBD2	TRBV18	TGTGCCAGCTCACTCCGACTAGCGGGGGTGGATGAGCAGTTCTTC	CASSLRLAGVDEQFF
.	TRBJ2-1	.	TRBV4-1	TGCGCCAGCAGCCAGGCATTCCAGGGAATCTCCTACAATGAGCAGTTCTTC	CASSQAFQGISYNEQFF
.	TRBJ2-1	TRBD2	TRBV2	TGTGCCAGCAGTGTAGCTAGCGGGGGCTACAATGAGCAGTTCTTC	CASSVASGGYNEQFF
.	TRBJ1-1	TRBD1	TRBV19	TGTGCCAGTAGTCCAGGGGGCACTGAAGCTTTCTTT	CASSPGGTEAFF
.	TRBJ1-3	.	TRBV19	TGTGCCAGTAGTATACAAGCCTCTGGAAACACCATATATTTT	CASSIQASGNTIYF
.	TRBJ1-2	.	TRBV2	TGTGCCAGCAGTGAGGGCCGTTCTATTAACTATGGCTACACCTTC	CASSEGRSINYGYTF
.	TRBJ1-6	.	TRBV5-1	TGCGCCAGCAGCGCCTTCGAGGCCAGTAATTCACCCCTCCACTTT	CASSAFEASNSPLHF
.	TRBJ1-5	.	TRBV19	TGTGCCAGTAGTATCCGAACGGGCAGGGGTCTTAATCAGCCCCAGCATTTT	CASSIRTGRGLNQPQHF
.	TRBJ1-2	TRBD1	TRBV19	TGTGCCAGTAGTCCCCGGGACAGGGATGGTAATGGCTACACCTTC	CASSPRDRDGNGYTF
few	TRBJ1-6	.	TRBV6-5	TGTGCCAGCAGTTATACAGAGTATAATTCACCCCTCCACTTT	CASSYTEYNSPLHF
.	TRBJ2-7	TRBD2	TRBV6-5	TGTGCCAGCAGCCGCCGACTAGCCGATGACGAGCAGTACTTC	CASSRRLADDEQYF
.	TRBJ1-3	.	TRBV11-2	TGTGCCAGCAGCTTGACCGGGGATGGGTCTGGAAACACCATATATTTT	CASSLTGDGSGNTIYF
.	TRBJ2-1	TRBD2	TRBV9	TGTGCCAGCAGCGTCTCTCTTAGCGGGGGCTCCTACAATGAGCAGTTCTTC	CASSVSLSGGSYNEQFF
.	TRBJ1-5	TRBD1	TRBV2	TGTGCCAGCAGGGGACAGGGTAATCAGCCCCAGCATTTT	CASRGQGNQPQHF
.	TRBJ2-2	TRBD2	TRBV4-2	TGTGCCAGCAGCCAAGCGGCGGGGGGGCCTACCGGGGAGCTGTTTTTT	CASSQAAGGPTGELFF
.	TRBJ2-6	.	TRBV4-1	TGCGCCAGCAGCCAAGAGGCGGCTTCAGGGGCCAACGTCCTGACTTTC	CASSQEAASGANVLTF
.	TRBJ1-1	.	TRBV5-1	TGCGCCAGCAGCTTGGACCCACCGGACAGCTCCCAGGGGACTGAAGCTTTCTTT	CASSLDPPDSSQGTEAFF
.	TRBJ2-1	.	TRBV18	TGTGCCAGCTCACCACCGAGTCCAGGGGTCCACAATGAGCAGTTCTTC	CASSPPSPGVHNEQFF
many	TRBJ1-1	.	TRBV10-3	TGTGCCATCAGTCGCCAGGGCTTTGGAAACACTGAAGCTTTCTTT	CAISRQGFGNTEAFF
.	TRBJ1-2	.	TRBV29-1	TGCAGCGTTGGGCCCAGGGAGGTCCCTGGCTACACCTTC	CSVGPREVPGYTF
few	TRBJ2-5	.	TRBV18	TGTGCCAGCCGGCCTAGCATAGCGGAGACCCAGTACTTC	CASRPSIAETQYF
few	TRBJ1-5	.	TRBV7-6	TGTGCCAGCAGCGCAGAACAGGGATGGGGCAATCAGCCCCAGCATTTT	CASSAEQGWGNQPQHF
.	TRBJ2-2	.	TRBV11-2	TGTGCCAGCAGCCTGTTTGGCCCTTACACCGGGGAGCTGTTTTTT	CASSLFGPYTGELFF
.	TRBJ1-4	.	TRBV5-6	TGTGCCAGCAGCTTCAACAGGGTTGCTAATGAAAAACTGTTTTTT	CASSFNRVANEKLFF
.	TRBJ1-4	.	TRBV13	TGTGCCAGCAGCTCCACCGGGACACGATATGAAAAACTGTTTTTT	CASSSTGTRYEKLFF
many	TRBJ2-3	.	TRBV2	TGTGCCAGCAGCGACCTGCGGACTAACACAGATACGCAGTATTTT	CASSDLRTNTDTQYF
.	TRBJ2-3	.	TRBV7-2	TGTGCCAGCAGCTTTAACTATGAGACGACAGATACGCAGTATTTT	CASSFNYETTDTQYF
.	TRBJ2-5	TRBD2	TRBV4-2	TGTGCCAGCAGCCAAGAGGAACATAGTAGCGGGGGGTCTGAGACCCAGTACTTC	CASSQEEHSSGGSETQYF